The 27 T cell receptor beta chains below were found in one sample sequenced in a study of blood T cell repertoires in COVID-19 (dated by TCRdb to between 2020 and 2021). The method was the immunoSEQ multiplex PCR assay. The table comes from immuneACCESS by way of TCRdb, which keeps in-frame sequences with V and J called. Part of the clones is missing from these tables; in studies checked, under half for an unresolved V gene and the rest for unknown reasons. The sample profile shows roughly 200,000 clones; under 90% of them were found once. The ten largest clones take up about 6.7% of the sample. What was sequenced was peripheral blood. The receptors come from a middle-aged man with acute or convalescent COVID-19.

The rearrangement uses TRBV30 and TRBJ1-2; no clear D gene. The CDR3 extends over 17 amino acids. Germline V CDR1 and CDR2: GTSNPN, SVGIG (reference sequence). Between the trimmed V and J ends, which lost 7 bases and 3 bases, there was a span of 27 bases. The CDR3: CASKVVHPPAGDYGYTF. Written as DNA, the CDR3 is TGTGCCTCGAAGGTGGTACACCCTCCTGCCGGGGACTATGGCTACACCTTC.

The gene calls are TRBV28 and TRBJ2-3, with 7 bases identical to TRBD2. CDR1 MDHEN and CDR2 SYDVKM come from the germline V gene. The CDR3 has 13 amino acids. Trimming cost V 4 bases and J 4 bases; bases outside gene matches: 2. In DNA form, the CDR3 reads TGTGCCAGCAGTTCGGGACTACCAGATACGCAGTATTTT. Translation gives CASSSGLPDTQYF.

In this sample, this clone turned up once. The gene calls are TRBV6-6 and TRBJ2-7; 9 bases are a match to TRBD2. The J segment lost 2 bases and the V segment lost 6 bases, leaving 8 bases of the junction unmatched. The CDR3 has 15 residues. The germline V gene has CDR1 MNHNY and CDR2 SVGAGI (reference sequence). The CDR3 sequence is CASRSSGDSTYEQYF. The CDR3 nucleotides read TGTGCCAGCAGGTCTAGCGGGGATTCAACCTACGAGCAGTACTTC.

Only one count was recorded for this clone. The J gene is TRBJ2-1, the V gene TRBV24-1; D may be TRBD2 (7 bases). V lost 4 bases and J 7 bases, leaving 19 bases between the germline ends. CDR3 length: 16 residues. Germline V gene sequence: CDR1 KGHDR, CDR2 SFDVKD. This chain's CDR3 is CATSERPGGGLNEQFF. For the CDR3, the DNA is TGTGCCACCAGTGAACGCCCTGGGGGGGGGCTAAATGAGCAGTTCTTC.

The chain couples TRBV6-5 to TRBJ1-1; 9 bases are shared with TRBD1. Germline V gene data show CDR1 as MNHEY and CDR2 as SVGAGI. V trimming: 5 bases; J trimming: 5 bases; junction bases outside the gene matches: 6. This CDR3 has 14 residues. CDR3 coding DNA: TGTGCCAGCAGTAGGGACAGGGAGGGGACTGAAGCTTTCTTT. Encoded protein: CASSRDREGTEAFF.

In its sample, this clone was seen a few times. This chain links TRBV7-2 with TRBJ2-2, with 10 bases matching TRBD1. The CDR3 contains 16 residues. V lost 2 bases, J lost 4 bases, and 4 bases stayed unmatched. Germline V lookup: CDR1 SGHTA, CDR2 FQGNSA. CDR3 protein: CASSLRQGAGTGELFF. The CDR3, as DNA: TGTGCCAGCAGCTTACGACAGGGGGCAGGCACCGGGGAGCTGTTTTTT.

The genes are TRBV25-1 and TRBJ1-3; tentative D call: TRBD1 (5 bases). Germline V gene lookup returns CDR1 MGHDK and CDR2 SYGVNS. This CDR3 contains 16 residues. Trimming shortened V by 3 bases and J by 0 bases, and 12 bases separated the two germline ends. CDR3 in amino acids: CASSEEGHFSGNTIYF. The CDR3 DNA reads as TGTGCCAGCAGTGAGGAAGGACATTTCTCTGGAAACACCATATATTTT.

In its sample, this clone was seen once. The V gene is TRBV28, the J gene TRBJ1-1; D is uncertain. This CDR3 contains 13 residues. Trimming pared 1 base from V and 7 bases from J, leaving 10 bases between. The germline gives CDR1 MDHEN, CDR2 SYDVKM. The CDR3 sequence is CASSLSFPVEAFF. For the CDR3, the DNA is TGTGCCAGCAGTTTATCTTTTCCAGTTGAAGCTTTCTTT.

This clone was observed a single time. The chain combines TRBV7-2 with TRBJ2-5; the match to TRBD2 covers 12 bases. Germline V lookup: CDR1 SGHTA, CDR2 FQGNSA. J gave up 7 bases and V 0 bases, and 9 bases lay outside the gene matches. This CDR3 contains 17 residues. The CDR3: CASSLAGPSGGGSTQYF. The CDR3 DNA follows: TGTGCCAGCAGCTTAGCGGGTCCTAGCGGGGGGGGATCGACCCAGTACTTC.

The chain carries TRBV28 and TRBJ2-3, with 8 bases that match TRBD2. V lost 5 bases to trimming and J lost 0 bases; unmatched junction nucleotides: 7. In germline, CDR1 is MDHEN, CDR2 SYDVKM. The CDR3 totals 16 residues. The CDR3 region is CASSHPSGRSTDTQYF. The CDR3 DNA follows: TGTGCCAGCAGTCACCCTAGCGGGCGTAGCACAGATACGCAGTATTTT.

This chain uses TRBV6-5 with TRBJ2-7; the D gene is possibly TRBD2 (5 bases). The length of the CDR3 is 12 residues. The germline gives CDR1 MNHEY, CDR2 SVGAGI. The ends were cut back, 8 bases at V and 3 bases at J, with 11 bases in the middle. The CDR3 sequence: CASGPGVYEQYF. CDR3 nucleotide sequence: TGTGCCAGCGGACCCGGGGTCTACGAGCAGTACTTC.

The chain has TRBV19 and TRBJ2-7, with D perhaps matching TRBD1 (6 bases). Germline CDR1 and CDR2: LNHDA and SQIVND (reference sequence). The CDR3 covers 14 residues. Trimming removed 2 bases from V and 6 bases from J, with 14 bases in between. In DNA form, the CDR3 reads TGTGCCAGTAGTATAAGGGGGTCCGATTTCGAGCAGTACTTC. Residues: CASSIRGSDFEQYF.

The gene calls are TRBV12-3 or TRBV12-4 and TRBJ2-3; D remains ambiguous. Trimming pared 3 bases from V and 0 bases from J, leaving 4 bases between. The CDR3 extends over 13 amino acids. CDR3 nucleotide sequence: TGTGCCAGCAGTTTGGGCAGCACAGATACGCAGTATTTT. It codes for CASSLGSTDTQYF.

The genes are TRBV7-3 and TRBJ2-3, with D perhaps TRBD2 (6 bases). In germline, CDR1 is SGHTA, CDR2 FQGTGA. V dropped 4 bases and J dropped 1 base, with 9 bases sitting between them. The CDR3 runs 14 residues. CDR3 protein: CASSWDSRTDTQYF. CDR3 coding DNA: TGTGCCAGCAGCTGGGACTCCCGCACAGATACGCAGTATTTT.

The J gene is TRBJ1-5, the V gene TRBV6-5; the match to TRBD1 covers 11 bases. Germline CDR1 is MNHEY and CDR2 is SVGAGI. The CDR3 contains 15 residues. J gave up 7 bases and V 7 bases, and 9 bases lay outside the gene matches. This CDR3 is CASKGTGGRGQPQHF. The CDR3 DNA reads TGTGCCAGCAAAGGGACAGGGGGTAGGGGCCAGCCCCAGCATTTT.

The rearrangement uses TRBV19 and TRBJ1-2; D is uncertain. CDR3 length: 16 residues. Germline CDR1 and CDR2: LNHDA and SQIVND (reference sequence). V gave up 4 bases and J gave up 1 base, with 16 bases separating them. CDR3 protein: CASSTNRELVNYGYTF. Here the CDR3 DNA reads TGTGCCAGTAGTACCAACCGGGAGTTAGTTAACTATGGCTACACCTTC.

The V call is TRBV29-1, the J call TRBJ2-7, with 8 bases lining up with TRBD1. Trimming cost V 6 bases and J 6 bases; bases outside gene matches: 4. Germline V gene sequence: CDR1 SQVTM, CDR2 ANQGSEA. The CDR3 is made up of 11 amino acids. The CDR3 region has the DNA TGCAGCGTCCAGGGGGCTGGCGAGCAGTACTTC. Encoded protein: CSVQGAGEQYF.

The chain has TRBV11-2 and TRBJ1-6, with 8 bases lining up with TRBD1. The length of the CDR3 is 15 residues. V shed 5 bases, J shed 7 bases, and the junction held 7 bases outside the gene matches. Germline V CDR1 and CDR2: SGHAT, FQNNGV. This chain's CDR3 is CASSQAGGVNSPLHF. CDR3 nucleotides: TGTGCCAGCAGCCAAGCAGGGGGCGTAAATTCACCCCTCCACTTT.

V usage is TRBV6-2 or TRBV6-3 and J usage is TRBJ2-5, with 7 nucleotides matching TRBD1. The trim removed 2 bases at V and 0 bases at J, leaving 6 bases unmatched. The CDR3 is 16 residues long. Germline lookup yields CDR1 MNHEY and CDR2 SVGEGT. The CDR3 DNA reads TGTGCCAGCAGTTACCCGACAGGGACGTACCAAGAGACCCAGTACTTC. Its protein is CASSYPTGTYQETQYF.

The chain employs TRBV4-3 and TRBJ1-5, with 8 bases matching TRBD1. The CDR3 is 17 amino acids. Germline CDR1 is LGHNA and CDR2 is YSLEER. V was clipped by 0 bases and J by 2 bases; unmatched bases: 6. The chain's CDR3 is CASSQDLGGQGNQPQHF. CDR3 DNA: TGCGCCAGCAGCCAAGATTTGGGGGGACAGGGCAATCAGCCCCAGCATTTT.

The rearrangement joins TRBV3-1 (or the pseudogene TRBV3-2) to TRBJ2-1; D is ambiguous. The CDR3 loop spans 13 amino acids. Trimming removed 3 bases at V and 8 bases at J, with 11 bases between. Germline V CDR1 and CDR2: LGHDT, YNNKEL (reference sequence). The CDR3 nucleotides are TGTGCCAGCAGCCAGTTCGCTTCGGATGAGCAGTTCTTC. Its protein product is CASSQFASDEQFF.

This chain uses TRBV6-6 with TRBJ1-2; 9 nucleotides align to TRBD1. Germline V gene data show CDR1 as MNHNY and CDR2 as SVGAGI (reference sequence). The CDR3 runs 16 residues. Trimming removed 0 bases from V and 3 bases from J; junction bases left unmatched: 5. CDR3 sequence reads: CASSYSGQGGYYGYTF. The CDR3 nucleotides are TGTGCCAGCAGTTACTCGGGACAGGGAGGCTACTATGGCTACACCTTC.

The chain carries TRBV6-5 and TRBJ1-1; no reliable D call. V was cut by 3 bases and J by 5 bases, with 4 bases left in between. Germline-derived CDR1 and CDR2 are MNHEY and SVGAGI. CDR3 length: 11 amino acids. The CDR3 spells CASSYYTEAFF. The CDR3 region has the DNA TGTGCCAGCAGTTATTATACTGAAGCTTTCTTT.

The chain combines TRBV10-3 with TRBJ1-1, with TRBD1 matching 8 bases. Germline CDR1 and CDR2: ENHRY and SYGVKD. V trimming: 9 bases; J trimming: 1 base; junction bases outside the gene matches: 7. The CDR3 runs 14 residues. CDR3 DNA: TGTGCCATTACCCCGGGGACAGGGAACACTGAAGCTTTCTTT. It is translated as CAITPGTGNTEAFF.

The genes are TRBV19 and TRBJ2-7; 7 bases align to TRBD1. The CDR3 runs to 15 residues. Looked up from germline, CDR1 is LNHDA and CDR2 is SQIVND (reference sequence). Germline trimming cut 6 bases from V and 2 bases from J; bases unmatched to any gene: 10. The CDR3 DNA reads as TGTGCCAGTAGCCCTACAGGGGCGGCCGCCTACGAGCAGTACTTC. This sequence encodes CASSPTGAAAYEQYF.

This chain links TRBV6-5 with TRBJ2-1; possibly TRBD1 for D (6 bases). Trimming removed 8 bases from V and 6 bases from J, with 20 bases in between. This CDR3 contains 15 residues. Germline CDR1 reads MNHEY; CDR2 reads SVGAGI. This CDR3 reads CASGETGLLSNEQFF. In nucleotides, the CDR3 is TGTGCCAGCGGCGAGACAGGACTGCTTTCCAATGAGCAGTTCTTC.

The chain has TRBV5-7 and TRBJ1-2; D is unresolved. TRBV5-7 is assigned to the ORF class and has an uncertain function. Trimming cost V 1 base and J 6 bases, with 4 bases left between them. The CDR3 totals 11 residues. CDR3 in amino acids: CASSLYNGYTF. CDR3 DNA sequence: TGTGCCAGCAGCTTGTACAATGGCTACACCTTC.